This TCR beta chain was recorded in a study of PD-1 blockade in classical Hodgkin lymphoma. Germline CDR1 is MDHEN and CDR2 is SYDVKM. This CDR3 contains 16 residues. V lost 9 bases and J 0 bases, leaving 18 bases between the germline ends. Relapse was seen in all patients after autologous stem cell transplantation, and brentuximab vedotin exposure was variable. The repertoire was sequenced with immunoSEQ multiplex PCR; TCRdb's copy has only in-frame clones and lacks some. The table shows about 2,100 clones, with about 85% occurring only once. Turning to this clone: Its antigen is unknown.

Study-level points and caveats: The CD4+ diversity rise by C4D1 was clearest in complete responders. Those starting nivolumab under 1 year post-ASCT were excluded.

This specimen consisted of peripheral blood mononuclear cells (PBMCs), obtained at baseline. This chain links TRBV28 with TRBJ1-5; D gene uncertain. This receptor was identified in a human donor with classical Hodgkin lymphoma. For the CDR3, the DNA is TGTGCCAGTAACCCGCCGCAGTTATATAGCAATCAGCCCCAGCATTTT. Residues: CASNPPQLYSNQPQHF. The whole variable domain, filled in from reference TRBV28 and TRBJ1-5, reads DVKVTQSSRYLVKRTGEKVFLECVQDMDHENMFWYRQDPGLGLRLIYFSYDVKMKEKGDIPEGYSVSREKKERFSLILESASTNQTSMYLCASNPPQLYSNQPQHFGDGTRLSIL.